Listed below are T cell receptor beta chains from one sample, sequenced in a study of blood T cell repertoires in COVID-19. Sequencing used immunoSEQ multiplex PCR; TCRdb keeps in-frame clones, though not all of them. The profile shows approximately 260,000 clones, 80% to 90% of them singletons. The material sequenced was peripheral blood. Receptor source: a woman in her 70s with acute or convalescent COVID-19. The CDR3 runs from the conserved cysteine through the conserved F or W. The order of the fields is V gene, J gene, clone size, D gene, CDR3 protein, CDR3 DNA. A D gene is named only where the DNA matches it firmly. Clone size is not always given. Where it is, it says once, few, many or a class for expanded clones.

V gene: TRBV7-9
J gene: TRBJ1-2
clone size: NA
D gene: TRBD1
CDR3 protein: CASSLLDRGLGYTF
CDR3 DNA: TGTGCCAGCAGCTTACTGGACAGGGGGCTTGGCTACACCTTC

V gene: TRBV2
J gene: TRBJ1-5
clone size: NA
D gene: NA
CDR3 protein: CASSGNRQEPQHF
CDR3 DNA: TGTGCCAGCAGTGGGAACAGGCAAGAGCCCCAGCATTTT

V gene: TRBV20-1
J gene: TRBJ1-2
clone size: NA
D gene: NA
CDR3 protein: CSASSSRVPPNYGYTF
CDR3 DNA: TGCAGTGCTAGTTCGTCCAGGGTCCCTCCCAACTATGGCTACACCTTC

V gene: TRBV7-6
J gene: TRBJ1-5
clone size: NA
D gene: TRBD1
CDR3 protein: CASSYTGDPSGPQHF
CDR3 DNA: TGTGCCAGCAGCTACACAGGGGACCCCTCGGGGCCCCAGCATTTT

V gene: TRBV2
J gene: TRBJ1-1
clone size: NA
D gene: NA
CDR3 protein: CASNPPTGGSAFF
CDR3 DNA: TGTGCCAGCAACCCCCCCACCGGGGGATCAGCTTTCTTT

V gene: TRBV12-2
J gene: TRBJ2-1
clone size: NA
D gene: NA
CDR3 protein: CASRFHRGSYNEQFF
CDR3 DNA: TGTGCAAGTCGCTTTCACAGGGGGTCCTACAATGAGCAGTTCTTC

V gene: TRBV4-2
J gene: TRBJ2-3
clone size: few
D gene: NA
CDR3 protein: CASSQVTGDTQYF
CDR3 DNA: TGTGCCAGCAGCCAGGTTACCGGGGATACGCAGTATTTT

V gene: TRBV7-2
J gene: TRBJ1-1
clone size: NA
D gene: NA
CDR3 protein: CASSLDLAGGGLSEEAFF
CDR3 DNA: TGTGCCAGCAGCTTAGATCTCGCCGGGGGAGGGCTTAGTGAGGAAGCTTTCTTT

V gene: TRBV6-5
J gene: TRBJ1-1
clone size: NA
D gene: NA
CDR3 protein: CASNEGGFNTEAFF
CDR3 DNA: TGTGCCAGCAACGAGGGGGGGTTCAACACTGAAGCTTTCTTT

V gene: TRBV6-5
J gene: TRBJ2-7
clone size: NA
D gene: TRBD1
CDR3 protein: CASSPAWQGAHEQYF
CDR3 DNA: TGTGCCAGCAGTCCGGCGTGGCAGGGGGCCCACGAGCAGTACTTC

V gene: TRBV6-5
J gene: TRBJ1-2
clone size: NA
D gene: NA
CDR3 protein: CASRVGHSGYTF
CDR3 DNA: TGTGCCAGCAGGGTAGGACATAGTGGCTACACCTTC

V gene: TRBV3-1/TRBV3-2
J gene: TRBJ2-5
clone size: NA
D gene: TRBD1
CDR3 protein: CASSQRQGLQETQYF
CDR3 DNA: TGTGCCAGCAGCCAGAGACAGGGGCTTCAAGAGACCCAGTACTTC

V gene: TRBV3-1/TRBV3-2
J gene: TRBJ1-3
clone size: many
D gene: NA
CDR3 protein: CASSPGLHSGNTIYF
CDR3 DNA: TGTGCCAGCAGCCCGGGACTCCACTCTGGAAACACCATATATTTT

V gene: TRBV2
J gene: TRBJ1-2
clone size: NA
D gene: TRBD1
CDR3 protein: CASSETGAPGGYTF
CDR3 DNA: TGTGCCAGCAGTGAAACAGGGGCGCCGGGAGGCTACACCTTC